A selection of T cell receptor beta chains follows, all from one sample in a study of molecular identifiers for immune sequencing clone quantification. In TCRdb, the PCR reads were re-called with MiXCR into one record per CDR3 protein. The sample holds 490,000 or so distinct CDR3 sequences; 20% to 25% are singletons and the top ten take 0.7% to 0.95%. Input material: naive CD8+ T cells from blood, with Jurkat cell RNA spiked in. The receptors were gathered from a human donor in good health. Some libraries in this study had Jurkat cell RNA spiked in. CDR3s include the opening cysteine and the closing phenylalanine or tryptophan. A D gene is named only where the DNA matches it firmly. Some rows have no size entry. The others give once, few or many, or a class for an expanded clone.

D: NA
J: TRBJ1-4
V: TRBV2
size: many
CDR3: CASSEPAEKLFF
DNA: TGTGCCAGCAGTGAGCCGGCTGAAAAACTGTTTTTT

D: TRBD1
J: TRBJ1-1
V: TRBV5-6
size: NA
CDR3: CASTSVLTGGFEAFF
DNA: TGTGCCAGCACCTCAGTCTTGACAGGGGGTTTTGAAGCTTTCTTT

D: TRBD1
J: TRBJ2-3
V: TRBV6-5
size: many
CDR3: CASRTGTADTDTQYF
DNA: TGTGCCAGCAGAACAGGGACAGCCGACACAGATACGCAGTATTTT

D: NA
J: TRBJ2-5
V: TRBV5-4
size: many
CDR3: CASGTDWGETQYF
DNA: TGTGCCAGCGGAACAGACTGGGGTGAGACCCAGTACTTC

D: NA
J: TRBJ1-4
V: TRBV6-5
size: NA
CDR3: CASPQSEKLFF
DNA: TGTGCCAGCCCCCAGTCTGAAAAACTGTTTTTT

D: TRBD2
J: TRBJ2-3
V: TRBV7-6
size: NA
CDR3: CASSLLAGGQTDTQYF
DNA: TGTGCCAGCAGCTTGTTAGCGGGGGGGCAAACAGATACGCAGTATTTT

D: TRBD1
J: TRBJ2-5
V: TRBV4-1
size: many
CDR3: CASSQDRQGQETQYF
DNA: TGCGCCAGCAGCCAAGATAGACAGGGACAAGAGACCCAGTACTTC

D: NA
J: TRBJ2-1
V: TRBV4-3
size: few
CDR3: CASSQATGDSYNEQFF
DNA: TGCGCCAGCAGCCAAGCAACAGGAGACTCCTACAATGAGCAGTTCTTC

D: NA
J: TRBJ1-5
V: TRBV29-1
size: NA
CDR3: CSVEEVRHNQPQHF
DNA: TGCAGCGTTGAAGAGGTAAGGCACAATCAGCCCCAGCATTTT

D: NA
J: TRBJ1-1
V: TRBV7-2
size: many
CDR3: CASSLVVSGDAFF
DNA: TGTGCCAGCAGCTTGGTTGTTTCAGGGGATGCTTTCTTT

D: NA
J: TRBJ2-3
V: TRBV11-2
size: NA
CDR3: CASKGRGGPPDTQYF
DNA: TGTGCCAGCAAGGGTAGGGGGGGGCCGCCAGATACGCAGTATTTT

D: NA
J: TRBJ1-4
V: TRBV3-1
size: many
CDR3: CASSPLLGTEKLFF
DNA: TGTGCCAGCAGCCCTCTACTCGGGACTGAAAAACTGTTTTTT

D: NA
J: TRBJ1-5
V: TRBV12-3/TRBV12-4
size: NA
CDR3: CASSLFGDSNQPQHF
DNA: TGTGCCAGCAGTTTGTTTGGGGATAGCAATCAGCCCCAGCATTTT

D: TRBD2
J: TRBJ2-3
V: TRBV5-1
size: few
CDR3: CASSLGILAGGGDTQYF
DNA: TGCGCCAGCAGCTTGGGTATACTAGCGGGAGGTGGAGATACGCAGTATTTT

D: NA
J: TRBJ2-7
V: TRBV7-2
size: many
CDR3: CASRHYGPEYEQYF
DNA: TGTGCCAGCAGACATTATGGCCCCGAATACGAGCAGTACTTC

D: NA
J: TRBJ1-6
V: TRBV3-1
size: NA
CDR3: CASSPELDNSPLHF
DNA: TGTGCCAGCAGCCCGGAGCTGGATAATTCACCCCTCCACTTT

D: TRBD2
J: TRBJ2-3
V: TRBV20-1
size: NA
CDR3: CSARDLRTSGSTDTQYF
DNA: TGCAGTGCTAGAGATCTCCGGACTAGCGGAAGCACAGATACGCAGTATTTT

D: NA
J: TRBJ2-5
V: TRBV5-1
size: many
CDR3: CASKRGSREGETQYF
DNA: TGCGCCAGCAAACGAGGCTCCCGCGAGGGAGAGACCCAGTACTTC

D: TRBD1
J: TRBJ1-1
V: TRBV5-6
size: NA
CDR3: CASRLTGLSEAFF
DNA: TGTGCCAGCAGGCTGACAGGGCTATCTGAAGCTTTCTTT

D: NA
J: TRBJ2-1
V: TRBV10-3
size: few
CDR3: CAISEGAAEQFF
DNA: TGTGCCATCAGTGAGGGGGCGGCTGAGCAGTTCTTC

D: TRBD1
J: TRBJ1-2
V: TRBV5-4
size: few
CDR3: CASSFSGGRGDYGYTF
DNA: TGTGCCAGCAGCTTTTCAGGGGGCCGCGGGGACTATGGCTACACCTTC

D: NA
J: TRBJ2-7
V: TRBV7-4
size: many
CDR3: CASSYCLYEQYF
DNA: TGTGCCAGCAGCTACTGCCTCTACGAGCAGTACTTC

D: NA
J: TRBJ2-3
V: TRBV7-9
size: NA
CDR3: CASSQGTVTTDMQYF
DNA: TGTGCCAGCAGCCAAGGGACGGTGACCACAGATATGCAGTATTTT

D: TRBD1
J: TRBJ1-5
V: TRBV6-6
size: many
CDR3: CASRPDRDANQPQHF
DNA: TGTGCCAGCAGACCTGACAGGGACGCGAATCAGCCCCAGCATTTT

D: NA
J: TRBJ2-7
V: TRBV5-6
size: many
CDR3: CASSLIQGPYEQYF
DNA: TGTGCCAGCAGCTTGATTCAGGGGCCCTACGAGCAGTACTTC

D: NA
J: TRBJ1-1
V: TRBV5-1
size: few
CDR3: CASKTGWNTKAFF
DNA: TGCGCCAGCAAAACAGGGTGGAACACTAAAGCTTTCTTT

D: NA
J: TRBJ2-2
V: TRBV3-1
size: many
CDR3: CASSQERGLFTGELFF
DNA: TGTGCCAGCAGCCAAGAACGTGGCTTATTCACCGGGGAGCTGTTTTTT

D: NA
J: TRBJ2-2
V: TRBV4-1
size: NA
CDR3: CASSQESRVTGELFF
DNA: TGCGCCAGCAGCCAAGAATCAAGGGTCACCGGGGAGCTGTTTTTT

D: NA
J: TRBJ1-1
V: TRBV7-2
size: many
CDR3: CASIYIPGQVEAFF
DNA: TGTGCCAGCATCTACATCCCAGGGCAGGTTGAAGCTTTCTTT

D: NA
J: TRBJ1-4
V: TRBV11-2
size: many
CDR3: CASRKPGANEKLFF
DNA: TGTGCCAGCAGGAAACCAGGGGCTAATGAAAAACTGTTTTTT

D: NA
J: TRBJ1-5
V: TRBV7-6
size: few
CDR3: CASSLDGGRGQPQHF
DNA: TGTGCCAGCAGCTTAGATGGAGGCCGGGGTCAGCCCCAGCATTTT

D: NA
J: TRBJ1-2
V: TRBV16
size: NA
CDR3: CASSQSLKGLGPGGYTF
DNA: TGTGCCAGCAGCCAATCTCTTAAAGGGCTGGGGCCAGGAGGCTACACCTTC

D: NA
J: TRBJ2-2
V: TRBV5-3
size: many
CDR3: CASSLFPGELFF
DNA: TGTGCCAGCAGCTTGTTCCCCGGGGAGCTGTTTTTT

D: NA
J: TRBJ2-3
V: TRBV6-5
size: few
CDR3: CASSYTGIGTDTQYF
DNA: TGTGCCAGCAGTTACACCGGGATTGGGACAGATACGCAGTATTTT

D: NA
J: TRBJ2-5
V: TRBV12-3/TRBV12-4
size: many
CDR3: CASRTDNPTQYF
DNA: TGTGCCAGCAGGACCGATAACCCGACCCAGTACTTC

D: NA
J: TRBJ2-2
V: TRBV29-1
size: NA
CDR3: CSVGGENTGELFF
DNA: TGCAGCGTTGGCGGAGAGAACACCGGGGAGCTGTTTTTT

D: NA
J: TRBJ2-2
V: TRBV5-1
size: many
CDR3: CASSRAGAGELFF
DNA: TGCGCCAGCAGCCGAGCAGGGGCCGGGGAGCTGTTTTTT

D: TRBD2
J: TRBJ2-1
V: TRBV4-2
size: few
CDR3: CASSQVSGGVNEQFF
DNA: TGTGCCAGCAGCCAAGTTAGCGGGGGGGTTAATGAGCAGTTCTTC

D: NA
J: TRBJ1-1
V: TRBV10-3
size: NA
CDR3: CAISESSMGHNMNTEAFF
DNA: TGTGCCATCAGTGAGTCGAGTATGGGACACAACATGAACACTGAAGCTTTCTTT

D: TRBD2
J: TRBJ2-3
V: TRBV28
size: many
CDR3: CASSQNLAGVTDTQYF
DNA: TGTGCCAGCAGCCAGAATTTAGCGGGAGTCACAGATACGCAGTATTTT

D: NA
J: TRBJ1-1
V: TRBV5-6
size: many
CDR3: CASSSLGTEAFF
DNA: TGTGCCAGCAGCTCCCTGGGGACTGAAGCTTTCTTT

D: NA
J: TRBJ1-4
V: TRBV25-1
size: few
CDR3: CASSELAGIEKLFF
DNA: TGTGCCAGCAGTGAATTGGCAGGGATTGAAAAACTGTTTTTT

D: NA
J: TRBJ1-1
V: TRBV12-3/TRBV12-4
size: NA
CDR3: CASSTPGQSGAFF
DNA: TGTGCCAGCAGTACCCCCGGGCAGAGTGGAGCTTTCTTT

D: NA
J: TRBJ2-2
V: TRBV28
size: NA
CDR3: CASSPRAGNTGELLF
DNA: TGTGCCAGCAGTCCAAGGGCAGGCAACACCGGGGAGCTGCTTTTT

D: TRBD1
J: TRBJ1-5
V: TRBV7-8
size: many
CDR3: CASSPGTGVLSNQPQHF
DNA: TGTGCCAGCAGCCCAGGGACAGGGGTACTTAGCAATCAGCCCCAGCATTTT

D: TRBD1
J: TRBJ1-1
V: TRBV28
size: many
CDR3: CASTDSPGDRGSTEAFF
DNA: TGTGCCAGCACCGACTCTCCGGGGGACAGGGGGAGTACTGAAGCTTTCTTT

D: TRBD2
J: TRBJ2-2
V: TRBV2
size: few
CDR3: CASSDTLAGGSSTGELFF
DNA: TGTGCCAGCAGTGATACGCTAGCGGGGGGGTCCTCGACCGGGGAGCTGTTTTTT

D: TRBD2
J: TRBJ2-7
V: TRBV5-1
size: many
CDR3: CASSPNAGVYKRDEQYF
DNA: TGCGCCAGCAGCCCGAACGCGGGGGTCTACAAACGAGACGAGCAGTACTTC

D: NA
J: TRBJ1-6
V: TRBV27
size: NA
CDR3: CASSLYSPAGNNSPLHF
DNA: TGTGCCAGCAGTTTATACTCCCCGGCAGGGAATAATTCACCCCTCCACTTT

D: TRBD2
J: TRBJ2-3
V: TRBV6-2/TRBV6-3
size: once
CDR3: CASSYQGQATTSGRRRDTQYF
DNA: TGTGCCAGCAGTTACCAGGGACAGGCGACGACTAGCGGGAGACGAAGGGATACGCAGTATTTT

D: TRBD1
J: TRBJ2-7
V: TRBV5-5
size: many
CDR3: CASSPARTGGYEQYF
DNA: TGTGCCAGCAGCCCGGCGAGGACAGGGGGCTACGAGCAGTACTTC